This TCR beta chain originates from a study of regulatory and conventional T cells in RAG deficiency. V lost 0 bases, J lost 0 bases, and 8 bases lay in between. Per germline, CDR1 LGHNA and CDR2 YNFKEQ. This CDR3 region has 15 residues. Conventional CD4+ T cells were sorted from blood as CD25-low CD127-high cells. The protocol was immunoSEQ multiplex PCR, while the TCRdb copy is restricted to in-frame clones and leaves out a portion. The top ten clones hold roughly 1.3% of a sample with some 21,000 clones, 95% to 97% of them seen once. About this clone: The antigen remains unidentified.

General observations from the study: RAG-deficient patients showed markedly lower Shannon entropy and higher Simpson indices than control T-cell subsets. Treg unique TCR beta sequences were about 91-fold fewer in Omenn syndrome and CID/AS patients than controls. Shorter CDR3s in all patient subsets; >75% Treg-Tconv overlap in Omenn.

These sequences were also reported in another study, on regulatory T cells. From that study: Primers: 52 TRBV forward and 13 TRBJ reverse.

The specimen sequenced was CD25- CD4+ T cells sorted from blood. V is TRBV4-2 and J is TRBJ1-1; D gene ambiguous. The TCR originated in a human donor in good health. The CDR3 here is CASSQDRVLNTEAFF. As DNA, the CDR3 is TGTGCCAGCAGCCAAGATCGGGTACTGAACACTGAAGCTTTCTTT.